One sample yielded the 14 T cell receptor beta chains listed below, sequenced in a study of CD8 T cells in ankylosing spondylitis. MiXCR was run by TCRdb on the 5' RACE reads, yielding one entry per CDR3 protein. This sample carries roughly 230,000 distinct CDR3 sequences, 15% to 20% of them seen once, and the ten largest clones take approximately 33%. The sample was blood, either unsorted or a sorted T cell fraction (not recorded which). The receptors stem from a male donor with ankylosing spondylitis or in good health (not recorded which).

This clonotype appeared a few times. The V gene is TRBV7-2, the J gene TRBJ2-7; TRBD1 matches at 8 bases. The CDR3 is made up of 15 amino acids. With V trimmed by 0 bases and J by 3 bases, 4 bases remained unmatched. Germline lookup yields CDR1 SGHTA and CDR2 FQGNSA. The CDR3 is CASSLAGTGVYEQYF. CDR3 nucleotide sequence: TGTGCCAGCAGCTTAGCCGGGACAGGAGTCTACGAGCAGTACTTC.

The chain couples TRBV7-9 to TRBJ1-4; D ambiguous. The germline gives CDR1 SEHNR, CDR2 FQNEAQ (reference sequence). The V end lost 1 base, the J end lost 2 bases, and 5 bases lay between the germline ends. There are 14 residues in the CDR3. Written as DNA, the CDR3 is TGTGCCAGCAGCTTAGGACCGACTAATGAAAAACTGTTTTTT. It specifies CASSLGPTNEKLFF.

The rearrangement links TRBV19 to TRBJ2-7; perhaps TRBD2 as D (5 bases). CDR3 length equals 13 residues. The V and J ends lost 9 bases and 2 bases respectively, with 14 bases between them. Germline CDR1 LNHDA, CDR2 SQIVND (reference sequence). The CDR3 here is CASARYGAYEQYF. In DNA, the CDR3 is TGTGCCAGCGCCCGGTACGGGGCCTACGAGCAGTACTTC.

This sequence joins TRBV9 and TRBJ2-7; perhaps TRBD1 as D (6 bases). This CDR3 has 16 amino acids. V was shortened by 4 bases and J by 0 bases, with 17 bases between the two germline ends. The germline gives CDR1 SGDLS, CDR2 YYNGEE. The CDR3 DNA reads TGTGCCAGCAGCCCAGACGTTAACAGGGCCTCCTACGAGCAGTACTTC. This gives the protein CASSPDVNRASYEQYF.

The rearrangement links TRBV9 to TRBJ2-1, with D perhaps matching TRBD1 (6 bases). This CDR3 contains 14 residues. Per the germline V gene, CDR1 is SGDLS and CDR2 is YYNGEE. Trimming removed 5 bases at V and 0 bases at J, with 9 bases between. The CDR3 region has the DNA TGTGCCAGCAGTAAGACAGGCTCCTACAATGAGCAGTTCTTC. This translates into CASSKTGSYNEQFF. The full variable domain, its missing parts supplied by reference TRBV9 and TRBJ2-1, is DSGVTQTPKHLITATGQRVTLRCSPRSGDLSVYWYQQSLDQGLQFLIQYYNGEERAKGNILERFSAQQFPDLHSELNLSSLELGDSALYFCASSKTGSYNEQFFGPGTRLTVL.

V and J are TRBV7-3 and TRBJ2-7; 13 bases line up with TRBD2. The ends lost 4 bases at V and 5 bases at J; junction bases unmatched: 5. CDR3 length: 15 amino acids. Germline CDR1 reads SGHTA; CDR2 reads FQGTGA. CDR3 nucleotide sequence: TGTGCCAGCAGCTCCTCCGGACTAGCGGGAGACGAGCAGTACTTC. Residues: CASSSSGLAGDEQYF.

V gene TRBV25-1 combines with J gene TRBJ2-7; 8 positions agree with TRBD1. V was clipped by 2 bases and J by 1 base; unmatched bases: 1. CDR3 size: 14 residues. Germline-derived CDR1 and CDR2 are MGHDK and SYGVNS. The CDR3 nucleotides are TGTGCCAGCAGTGAAACAGGGGGTTCCTACGAGCAGTACTTC. Translated, it gives CASSETGGSYEQYF.

This clonotype was detected a few times. Here the CDR3 reads CASSPTGLGNEQFF. CDR3 DNA: TGTGCCAGCAGTCCGACAGGGTTGGGCAATGAGCAGTTCTTC. The chain combines TRBV27 with TRBJ2-1; 7 bases fit TRBD1. Trimming removed 5 bases from V and 6 bases from J; junction bases left unmatched: 7. Germline V gives CDR1 MNHEY, CDR2 SMNVEV (reference sequence). The CDR3 has 14 amino acids.

The chain carries TRBV3-1 and TRBJ2-7; 9 nucleotides align to TRBD2. The length of the CDR3 is 15 residues. Germline CDR1 reads LGHDT; CDR2 reads YNNKEL (reference sequence). The V gene end was trimmed by 1 base and the J gene end by 4 bases; junction bases not matched to a gene: 5. The CDR3 spells CASSQGTSDLYEQYF. DNA of the CDR3: TGTGCCAGCAGCCAAGGGACTAGCGACTTGTACGAGCAGTACTTC.

The chain uses TRBV3-1 and TRBJ2-7, with 7 bases lining up with TRBD2. CDR1 LGHDT and CDR2 YNNKEL come from the germline V gene (reference sequence). V dropped 0 bases and J dropped 7; count of bases not matched to a gene: 6. The CDR3 runs 14 residues. The CDR3 spells CASSQDPGAGEQYF. In nucleotides, the CDR3 is TGTGCCAGCAGCCAAGATCCCGGAGCGGGGGAGCAGTACTTC.

This clonotype was observed a few times. The chain combines TRBV7-9 with TRBJ2-5; TRBD1 agrees at 8 bases. The CDR3 extends over 13 amino acids. J gave up 5 bases and V 2 bases, and 1 base lay outside the gene matches. From germline, CDR1 is SEHNR and CDR2 FQNEAQ (reference sequence). The CDR3 nucleotides are TGTGCCAGCAGCTTATGGGACAGGGAGACCCAGTACTTC. Residues: CASSLWDRETQYF.

This chain joins TRBV5-1 and TRBJ2-7; 9 bases agree with TRBD1. CDR3 size: 15 residues. After removal of 4 bases from V and 5 bases from J, the junction contained 10 bases not matched to a gene. The V gene's germline CDR1 is SGHRS and CDR2 YFSETQ. The CDR3 DNA follows: TGCGCCAGCAGCCAGACCGGGACAGGGATCGACGAGCAGTACTTC. As protein: CASSQTGTGIDEQYF. Using reference TRBV5-1 and TRBJ2-7 for the parts outside the CDR3, the full variable domain is KAGVTQTPRYLIKTRGQQVTLSCSPISGHRSVSWYQQTPGQGLQFLFEYFSETQRNKGNFPGRFSGRQFSNSRSEMNVSTLELGDSALYLCASSQTGTGIDEQYFGPGTRLTVT.

The J gene is TRBJ2-3, the V gene TRBV24-1; 8 positions agree with TRBD2. The V segment lost 1 base and the J segment 6 bases; nucleotides outside the gene matches: 5. This CDR3 spans 15 amino acids. Germline V gene data show CDR1 as KGHDR and CDR2 as SFDVKD. The CDR3 loop reads CATSDFSGGFDTQYF. CDR3 sequence (DNA): TGTGCCACCAGTGATTTTTCGGGAGGGTTTGATACGCAGTATTTT.

The chain recombines TRBV27 with TRBJ1-1, with a possible D match to TRBD1 (6 bases). The CDR3 is 14 amino acids. CDR1 MNHEY and CDR2 SMNVEV come from the germline V gene (reference sequence). Trimming cost V 8 bases and J 0 bases, with 13 bases left between them. CDR3 nucleotide sequence: TGTGCCAGCGGGTTCGGGGGGCTGAACACTGAAGCTTTCTTT. Encoded protein: CASGFGGLNTEAFF.